A single TCR beta chain is shown here with its context. Germline CDR1 is MDHEN and CDR2 is SYDVKM. The CDR3 contains 14 residues. The V end was cut by 0 bases, the J end by 1 base, with 7 bases between. Per the authors' pipeline: From reference gene primer amplification, estimates of nucleated cell counts were derived. Method: immunoSEQ multiplex PCR; TCRdb's copy keeps in-frame clones and lacks some. V, J and clone size reflect that table, while D and trimming were determined from the DNA. The sample includes over 50,000 clones, over 75% of them seen just once. These data come from a study of blood T cell repertoires in COVID-19. Background on the study: Italy, Spain and the United States were the sources of the convalescent and acute COVID-19 samples. The cDNA or gDNA used as material had been derived from T cells, B-cell-depleted T cells, or PBMCs.

The TCR sequence derives from a human donor in a cohort sampled during active COVID-19. The sequencing input was peripheral blood. The chain has TRBV28 and TRBJ2-7; D perhaps matches TRBD1 (5 bases). CDR3 bases: TGTGCCAGCAGTTTATGGGACATTTCCTACGAGCAGTACTTC. Protein: CASSLWDISYEQYF.